This T cell receptor (beta chain) was recorded in a study of T-cell reconstitution after alpha-beta-depleted transplantation in children. Germline V gene sequence: CDR1 DFQATT, CDR2 SNEGSKA (reference sequence). The CDR3 has 12 amino acids. V was shortened by 1 base and J by 13 bases, with 17 bases between the two germline ends. Note on this clonotype: Its antigen is not identified.

The TCRbeta library incorporated unique molecular identifiers. TCRdb used MiXCR to reprocess the PCR reads, holding one entry per CDR3 protein. The data hold fewer than 550,000 distinct CDR3 sequences, with approximately 10% observed a single time. Study-level points and caveats: As was reported, about two months after transplant, alpha-beta T cells came from several hundred expanded graft clones.

This sequence originates from a female patient aged 2-15 years who had a stem cell transplant for aplastic anemia, so the T cells may come from the graft donor. Specimen: PBMCs, mostly from graft donor cells, collected 180 days after TCRalphabeta/CD19-depleted stem cell transplant. V is TRBV20-1 and J is TRBJ2-7; D might be TRBD1 or TRBD2, each matching 5 bases. CDR3 nucleotide sequence: TGCAGTGCTAGAGCTCCGGGACCCCGATCTTACTTC. This sequence encodes CSARAPGPRSYF.